This paragraph covers one T cell receptor (beta chain) sequence. Its antigen is undetermined. With a much larger clone just one base away, this may be a read error. With a J-beta primer mix and a sample-barcoded 5' primer, a second PCR ran about 7 to 12 cycles. One entry per CDR3 protein results from TCRdb running MiXCR on the 5' RACE reads. The data show hundreds of thousands of distinct CDR3 sequences, around 52% seen once. This sample is part of a study of blood T cells in healthy people across ages. Study conclusions and caveats: Per million T cells, TCR beta diversity dropped roughly linearly as age increased.

Trimming left V 7 bases short and J 11 bases short, with 23 bases between. The CDR3 is made up of 14 amino acids. The germline CDR1 and CDR2 sequences are SGHNT and YENEEA. The specimen was blood. This chain uses TRBV11-3 with TRBJ2-5; D remains ambiguous. The receptor was isolated from a woman over 75 in good health. The CDR3 nucleotides are TGTGCCAGCAACGCCGACGACACCTACAATGAGCAGTACTTC. Translating gives CASNADDTYNEQYF. The full variable domain, completed using reference TRBV11-3 and TRBJ2-5, is EAGVVQSPRYKIIEKKQPVAFWCNPISGHNTLYWYLQNLGQGPELLIRYENEEAVDDSQLPKDRFSAERLKGVDSTLKIQPAELGDSAVYLCASNADDTYNEQYFGPGTRLLVL.